This entry features one T cell receptor (beta chain) sequence. The protocol was immunoSEQ multiplex PCR, while the TCRdb copy is restricted to in-frame clones and leaves out a portion. The sample lists fewer than 250,000 clones, more than 85% occurring once. This record belongs to a study of blood T cell repertoires in COVID-19. Study information: Italy, Spain and the United States were the sources of the convalescent and acute COVID-19 samples. PBMCs, B-cell-depleted T cells, or T cells provided the cDNA or gDNA that made up the material.

CDR1 and CDR2 from the germline V gene are SGHNT and YYREEE (reference sequence). The CDR3 sequence is 18 residues long. Trimming removed 1 base from V and 2 bases from J; junction bases left unmatched: 7. This chain joins TRBV5-4 and TRBJ2-4; the match to TRBD2 covers 12 bases. The source of this sequence is a man aged 40-49 years with acute or convalescent COVID-19. Sequencing was carried out using peripheral blood. CDR3 residues: CASSLRGLAGGTKNIQYF. The CDR3 DNA reads TGTGCCAGCAGCTTGCGGGGGCTAGCGGGAGGGACCAAAAACATTCAGTACTTC.